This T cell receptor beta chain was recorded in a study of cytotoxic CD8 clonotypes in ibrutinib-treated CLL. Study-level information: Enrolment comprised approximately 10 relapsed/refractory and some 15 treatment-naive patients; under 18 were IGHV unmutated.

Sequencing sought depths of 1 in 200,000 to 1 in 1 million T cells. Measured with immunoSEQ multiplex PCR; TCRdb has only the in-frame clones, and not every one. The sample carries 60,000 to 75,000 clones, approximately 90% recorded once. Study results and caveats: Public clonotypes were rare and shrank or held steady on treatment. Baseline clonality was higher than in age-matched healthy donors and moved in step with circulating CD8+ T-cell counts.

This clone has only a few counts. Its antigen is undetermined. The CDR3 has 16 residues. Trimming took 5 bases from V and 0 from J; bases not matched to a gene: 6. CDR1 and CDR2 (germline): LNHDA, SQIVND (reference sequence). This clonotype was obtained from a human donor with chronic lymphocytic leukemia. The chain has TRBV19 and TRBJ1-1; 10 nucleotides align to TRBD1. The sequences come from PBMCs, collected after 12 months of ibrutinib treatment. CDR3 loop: CASSPGTGALNTEAFF. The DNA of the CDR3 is TGTGCCAGTAGTCCCGGGACAGGGGCGTTGAACACTGAAGCTTTCTTT.